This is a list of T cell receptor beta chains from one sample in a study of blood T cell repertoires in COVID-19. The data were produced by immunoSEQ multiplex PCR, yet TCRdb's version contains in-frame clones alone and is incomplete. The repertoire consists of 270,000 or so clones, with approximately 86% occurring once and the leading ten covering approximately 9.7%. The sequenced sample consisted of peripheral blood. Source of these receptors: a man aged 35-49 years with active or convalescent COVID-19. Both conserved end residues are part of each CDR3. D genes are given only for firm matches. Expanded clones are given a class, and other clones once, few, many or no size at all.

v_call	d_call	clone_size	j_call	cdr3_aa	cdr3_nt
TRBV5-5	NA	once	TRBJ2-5	CASSTGSQETQYF	TGTGCCAGCAGCACCGGGAGTCAAGAGACCCAGTACTTC
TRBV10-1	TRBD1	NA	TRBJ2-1	CASSDPGTGHNEQFF	TGCGCCAGCAGTGACCCCGGGACAGGGCACAATGAGCAGTTCTTC
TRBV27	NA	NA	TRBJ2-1	CASSWVGLYGEQFF	TGTGCCAGCAGTTGGGTAGGACTATATGGTGAGCAGTTCTTC
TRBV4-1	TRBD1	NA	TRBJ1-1	CASTRTGAGMGENTEAFF	TGCGCCAGCACCCGGACAGGGGCCGGAATGGGGGAGAACACTGAAGCTTTCTTT
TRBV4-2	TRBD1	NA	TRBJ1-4	CASSQQQGDNGEKLFF	TGTGCCAGCAGCCAGCAACAGGGGGACAATGGAGAAAAACTGTTTTTT
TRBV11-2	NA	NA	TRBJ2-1	CASSLGTREEQFF	TGTGCCAGCAGCTTAGGAACACGGGAAGAGCAGTTCTTC
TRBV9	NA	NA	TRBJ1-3	CASSVEGLGGNTIYF	TGTGCCAGCAGCGTAGAGGGACTGGGTGGAAACACCATATATTTT
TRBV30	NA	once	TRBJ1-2	CASTSHRDASGYTF	TGTGCCTCGACTTCTCACAGGGACGCGAGTGGCTACACCTTC
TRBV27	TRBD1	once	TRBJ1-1	CASSSRGRNTEAFF	TGTGCCAGCAGTAGCAGGGGGCGAAACACTGAAGCTTTCTTT
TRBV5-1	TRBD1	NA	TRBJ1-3	CASSSTGTGFKFSGNTIYF	TGCGCCAGCTCCTCCACGGGGACAGGGTTCAAATTCTCTGGAAACACCATATATTTT
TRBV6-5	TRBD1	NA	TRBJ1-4	CASSWTGLNEKLFF	TGTGCCAGCAGTTGGACAGGGCTTAATGAAAAACTGTTTTTT
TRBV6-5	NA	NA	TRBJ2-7	CASSYAQSYEQYF	TGTGCCAGCAGTTACGCGCAATCCTACGAGCAGTACTTC
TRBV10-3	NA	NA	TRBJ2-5	CAISDGRDGETQYF	TGTGCCATCAGTGACGGACGGGATGGAGAGACCCAGTACTTC
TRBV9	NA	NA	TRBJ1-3	CASSARGFSGNTIYF	TGTGCCAGCAGCGCTAGGGGATTCTCTGGAAACACCATATATTTT
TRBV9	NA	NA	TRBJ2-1	CASSVGVSIHNEQFF	TGTGCCAGCAGCGTAGGAGTTAGCATACACAATGAGCAGTTCTTC
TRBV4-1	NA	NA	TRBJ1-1	CASSQGWWWEDRNTEAFF	TGCGCCAGCAGCCAAGGGTGGTGGTGGGAGGATAGGAACACTGAAGCTTTCTTT
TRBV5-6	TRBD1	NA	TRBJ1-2	CASSIAGTGDRGYTF	TGTGCCAGCAGCATAGCCGGGACAGGGGATCGTGGCTACACCTTC
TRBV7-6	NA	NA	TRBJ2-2	CASSASRVGTGELFF	TGTGCCAGCAGCGCCTCCAGGGTGGGCACCGGGGAGCTGTTTTTT
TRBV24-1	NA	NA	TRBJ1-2	CATSDFRSNYGYTF	TGTGCCACCAGTGATTTCCGTTCTAACTATGGCTACACCTTC
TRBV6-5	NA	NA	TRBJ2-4	CASSRASIAKNIQYF	TGTGCCAGCAGCAGGGCCTCTATAGCCAAAAACATTCAGTACTTC
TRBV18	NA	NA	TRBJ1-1	CASSPLGADTEAFF	TGTGCCAGCTCACCACTGGGGGCAGACACTGAAGCTTTCTTT
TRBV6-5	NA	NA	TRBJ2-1	CASSWSGSSYNEQFF	TGTGCCAGCAGTTGGAGCGGGTCGTCCTACAATGAGCAGTTCTTC
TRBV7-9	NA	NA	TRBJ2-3	CASSRRTDSTDTQYF	TGTGCCAGCAGCCGAAGGACAGATAGCACAGATACGCAGTATTTT
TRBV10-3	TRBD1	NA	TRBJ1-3	CAISGTGGNTIYF	TGTGCCATCAGCGGGACAGGGGGAAACACCATATATTTT
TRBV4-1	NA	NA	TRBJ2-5	CASSQDGQTQYF	TGCGCCAGCAGCCAAGATGGGCAGACCCAGTACTTC
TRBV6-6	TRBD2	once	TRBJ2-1	CASTQWEGQYNEQFF	TGTGCCAGCACCCAGTGGGAGGGCCAATACAATGAGCAGTTCTTC
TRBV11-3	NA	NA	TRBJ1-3	CASSYPGVGSGNTIYF	TGTGCCAGCAGCTACCCGGGGGTCGGCTCTGGAAACACCATATATTTT
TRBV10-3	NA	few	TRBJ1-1	CAIRGSVGNTEAFF	TGTGCCATCAGAGGAAGCGTAGGGAACACTGAAGCTTTCTTT
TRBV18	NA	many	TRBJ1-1	CASSPQGMNTEAFF	TGTGCCAGCTCACCACAGGGGATGAACACTGAAGCTTTCTTT
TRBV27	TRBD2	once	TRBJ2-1	CASRYRLAGMRDEQFF	TGTGCCAGCAGATATAGACTAGCGGGAATGAGGGATGAGCAGTTCTTC
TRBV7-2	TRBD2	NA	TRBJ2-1	CASSRFAGGPKGNEQFF	TGTGCCAGCAGCCGGTTTGCGGGAGGGCCTAAAGGCAATGAGCAGTTCTTC
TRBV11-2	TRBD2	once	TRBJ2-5	CASSVTSGRSETQYF	TGTGCCAGCAGCGTGACTAGCGGGAGATCGGAGACCCAGTACTTC
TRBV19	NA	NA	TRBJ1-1	CASSIKGGVEAFF	TGTGCCAGTAGTATCAAGGGGGGGGTTGAAGCTTTCTTT
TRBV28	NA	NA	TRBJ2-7	CASSLVDFSYEQYF	TGTGCCAGCAGTTTGGTGGACTTCTCCTACGAGCAGTACTTC
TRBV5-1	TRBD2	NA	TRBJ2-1	CASEAGNSYNEQFF	TGCGCCAGCGAAGCGGGGAACTCCTACAATGAGCAGTTCTTC
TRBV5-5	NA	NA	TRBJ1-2	CASSLGGPNYGYTF	TGTGCCAGCAGCTTGGGGGGGCCGAACTATGGCTACACCTTC
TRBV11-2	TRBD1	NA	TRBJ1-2	CASSLLAGGSGYTF	TGTGCCAGCAGCTTATTAGCAGGGGGCTCTGGCTACACCTTC
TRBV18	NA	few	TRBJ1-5	CASSPLGPGDSNQPQHF	TGTGCCAGCTCACCTCTCGGACCCGGGGATAGCAATCAGCCCCAGCATTTT
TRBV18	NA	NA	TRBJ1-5	CASSLSGGYNQPQHF	TGTGCCAGCTCACTAAGTGGCGGGTACAATCAGCCCCAGCATTTT
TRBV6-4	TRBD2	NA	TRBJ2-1	CASSQTSGRGVEQFF	TGTGCCAGCAGTCAAACTAGCGGGAGAGGGGTTGAGCAGTTCTTC
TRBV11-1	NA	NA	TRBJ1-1	CASSLEEGLAFF	TGTGCCAGCAGCTTAGAGGAGGGGCTGGCTTTCTTT
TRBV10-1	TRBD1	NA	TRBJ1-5	CASEDRAQNQPQHF	TGCGCCAGCGAGGACAGGGCTCAAAATCAGCCCCAGCATTTT
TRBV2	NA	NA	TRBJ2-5	CASSARGSETQYF	TGTGCCAGCAGTGCGAGGGGGTCAGAGACCCAGTACTTC